The sequence of this T cell receptor beta chain was determined in a study of blood T cell repertoires in COVID-19. Study background: The United States, Italy and Spain supplied acute and convalescent COVID-19 samples. The analysed material was cDNA or gDNA that came from T cells, B-cell-depleted T cells, or PBMCs.

Authors' data handling: Quantification of nucleated cells was approximated via reference gene primer amplification. Sequencing used immunoSEQ multiplex PCR; TCRdb keeps in-frame clones, though not all of them. D and trimming were read from the DNA, whereas the V and J calls and clone size are those reported in that table. The data hold tens of thousands of clones, with around nine tenths observed a single time. Germline V gene sequence: CDR1 SNHLY, CDR2 FYNNEI. The CDR3 has 10 amino acids. V was clipped by 7 bases and J by 9 bases, with 7 bases between them. The receptor comes from a man aged 60 to 75 with acute or convalescent COVID-19. Input material: peripheral blood. The rearrangement joins TRBV2 to TRBJ2-1; D perhaps matches TRBD2 (5 bases). CDR3 sequence: CASNEGEQFF. The CDR3 coding sequence is TGTGCCAGCAACGAGGGTGAGCAGTTCTTC.